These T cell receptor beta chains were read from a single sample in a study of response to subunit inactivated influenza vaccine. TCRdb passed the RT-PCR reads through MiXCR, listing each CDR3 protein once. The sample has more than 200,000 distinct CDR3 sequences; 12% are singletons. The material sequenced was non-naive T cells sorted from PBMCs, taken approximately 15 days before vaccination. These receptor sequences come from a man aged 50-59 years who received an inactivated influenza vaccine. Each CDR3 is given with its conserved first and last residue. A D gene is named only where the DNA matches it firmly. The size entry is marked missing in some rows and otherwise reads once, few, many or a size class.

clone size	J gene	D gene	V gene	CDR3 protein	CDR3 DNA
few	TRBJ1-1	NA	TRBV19	CASSIDRKGGEAFF	TGTGCCAGTAGTATAGATCGAAAGGGCGGTGAAGCTTTCTTT
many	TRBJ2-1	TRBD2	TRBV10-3	CAISEARSGRDNEQFF	TGTGCCATCAGTGAGGCGCGGAGCGGGAGGGACAATGAGCAGTTCTTC
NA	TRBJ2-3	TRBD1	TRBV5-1	CASSSGTGANQGTQYF	TGCGCCAGCAGCTCAGGGACAGGGGCTAATCAGGGTACGCAGTATTTT
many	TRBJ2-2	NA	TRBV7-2	CASSLKGTGELFF	TGTGCCAGCAGCTTAAAGGGCACCGGGGAGCTGTTTTTT
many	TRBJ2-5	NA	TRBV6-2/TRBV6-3	CASSYPDRSRGTQYF	TGTGCCAGCAGTTACCCGGACCGGTCCAGGGGGACCCAGTACTTC
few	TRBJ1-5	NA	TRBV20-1	CSARGGRDQPQHF	TGCAGTGCTAGAGGGGGGCGCGATCAGCCCCAGCATTTT
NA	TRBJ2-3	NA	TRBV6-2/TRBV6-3	CASSYITGTDTQYF	TGTGCCAGCAGTTACATCACAGGGACCGATACGCAGTATTTT
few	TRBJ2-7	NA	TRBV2	CASTLRGEQYF	TGTGCCAGCACCCTCCGGGGCGAGCAGTACTTC
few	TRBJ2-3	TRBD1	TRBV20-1	CSAEPRDRVWSATQYF	TGCAGTGCTGAACCCCGGGACAGGGTGTGGTCGGCTACGCAGTATTTT
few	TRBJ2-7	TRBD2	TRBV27	CASSWGGLAGRGEQYF	TGTGCCAGCAGTTGGGGGGGTTTGGCAGGGAGGGGCGAGCAGTACTTC
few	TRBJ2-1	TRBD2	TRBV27	CASSSLTSGSGNEQFF	TGTGCCAGCAGTTCCTTGACTAGCGGGAGTGGTAATGAGCAGTTCTTC
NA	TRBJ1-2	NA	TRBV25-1	CASSEGGAYGYTF	TGTGCCAGCAGCGAGGGAGGGGCCTATGGCTACACCTTC
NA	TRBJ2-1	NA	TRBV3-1	CASSQDPPSYGVGYLKQFF	TGTGCCAGCAGCCAAGATCCTCCGAGCTATGGAGTAGGATATCTAAAGCAGTTCTTC
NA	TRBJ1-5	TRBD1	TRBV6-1	CASSDRGQGQPQHF	TGTGCCAGCAGTGACAGGGGGCAAGGTCAGCCCCAGCATTTT
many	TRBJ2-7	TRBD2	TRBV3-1	CASSRDWGASGGYEQYF	TGTGCCAGCAGCCGGGATTGGGGGGCTAGCGGGGGCTACGAGCAGTACTTC
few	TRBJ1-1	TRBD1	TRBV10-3	CAISETKTGKEAEAFF	TGTGCCATCAGTGAGACAAAGACAGGGAAGGAAGCTGAAGCTTTCTTT
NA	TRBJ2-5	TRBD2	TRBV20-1	CSAPTIASGGAIGTQYF	TGCAGTGCCCCAACCATCGCTAGCGGGGGGGCCATTGGGACCCAGTACTTC
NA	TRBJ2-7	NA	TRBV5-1	CASSLEGQGEQYF	TGCGCCAGCAGCTTGGAGGGCCAGGGGGAGCAGTACTTC
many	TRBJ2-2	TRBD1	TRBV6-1	CASRLQGARTGELFF	TGTGCCAGCAGGCTTCAGGGGGCGCGAACCGGGGAGCTGTTTTTT
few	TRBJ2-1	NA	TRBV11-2	CASSLAGRWNEQFF	TGTGCCAGCAGCTTAGCGGGGCGGTGGAATGAGCAGTTCTTC
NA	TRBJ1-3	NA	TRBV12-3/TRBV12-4	CASSFLDGSISGNTIYF	TGTGCCAGCAGTTTCCTGGACGGCTCGATCTCTGGAAACACCATATATTTT
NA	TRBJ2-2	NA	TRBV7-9	CASSPGSGSLSGELFF	TGTGCCAGCAGCCCGGGAAGCGGAAGTTTGTCCGGGGAGCTGTTTTTT
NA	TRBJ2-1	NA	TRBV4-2	CASSPLPTTSSYNEQFF	TGTGCCAGCAGCCCACTGCCGACGACGAGCTCCTACAATGAGCAGTTCTTC
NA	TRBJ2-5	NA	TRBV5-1	CASSWQIQETQYF	TGCGCCAGCAGCTGGCAGATCCAAGAGACCCAGTACTTC
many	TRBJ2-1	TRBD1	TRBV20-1	CSARGRDRSSYNEQFF	TGCAGTGCTAGAGGCAGGGACAGAAGTTCCTACAATGAGCAGTTCTTC
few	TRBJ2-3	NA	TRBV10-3	CASGARRTDTQYF	TGTGCCTCGGGGGCTAGGCGCACAGATACGCAGTATTTT
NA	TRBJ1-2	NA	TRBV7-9	CASSTGQNYGYTF	TGTGCCAGCAGCACCGGACAGAACTATGGCTACACCTTC
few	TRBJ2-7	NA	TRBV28	CASSFIGRNIYEQYF	TGTGCCAGCAGTTTTATAGGACGGAATATCTACGAGCAGTACTTC
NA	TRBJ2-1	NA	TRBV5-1	CASSLPNREQFF	TGCGCCAGCAGCTTGCCCAATCGTGAGCAGTTCTTC
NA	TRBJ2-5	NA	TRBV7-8	CASSPQRDWETQYF	TGTGCCAGCAGCCCACAAAGGGACTGGGAGACCCAGTACTTC
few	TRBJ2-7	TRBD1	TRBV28	CASKQTGVIYEQYF	TGTGCCAGCAAACAAACAGGGGTAATCTACGAGCAGTACTTC
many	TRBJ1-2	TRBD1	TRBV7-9	CASSLEGAYYGYTF	TGTGCCAGCAGCTTAGAGGGGGCGTACTATGGCTACACCTTC
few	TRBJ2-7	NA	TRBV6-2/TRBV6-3	CASSYSQYEQYF	TGTGCCAGCAGTTACTCGCAATACGAGCAGTACTTC
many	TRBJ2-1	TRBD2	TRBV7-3	CASSWTSSVLNEQFF	TGTGCCAGCAGCTGGACTAGCTCAGTATTGAATGAGCAGTTCTTC
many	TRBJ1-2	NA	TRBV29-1	CSVRQQANYGYTF	TGCAGCGTTCGGCAACAGGCTAACTATGGCTACACCTTC
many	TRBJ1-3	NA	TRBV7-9	CASSPSRFTSGNTIYF	TGTGCCAGCAGCCCCAGCCGCTTTACCTCTGGAAACACCATATATTTT
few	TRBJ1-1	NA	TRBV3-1	CASSQEGGVYTEAFF	TGTGCCAGCAGCCAAGAAGGGGGGGTGTACACTGAAGCTTTCTTT
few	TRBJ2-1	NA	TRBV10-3	CAISVGDNEQFF	TGTGCCATCAGTGTAGGGGACAATGAGCAGTTCTTC
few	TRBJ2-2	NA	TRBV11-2	CASSLIRGWTGELFF	TGTGCCAGCAGCTTAATCCGGGGTTGGACCGGGGAGCTGTTTTTT
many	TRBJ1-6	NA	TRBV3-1	CASSFRGSDSPLHF	TGTGCCAGCAGCTTCAGGGGAAGTGATTCACCCCTCCACTTT
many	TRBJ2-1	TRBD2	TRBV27	CASSPFRKREGYNEQFF	TGTGCCAGCAGTCCCTTCCGTAAGCGGGAGGGCTACAATGAGCAGTTCTTC
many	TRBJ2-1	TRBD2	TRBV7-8	CASSPGTSGGNEQFF	TGTGCCAGCAGCCCAGGGACTAGCGGGGGCAATGAGCAGTTCTTC
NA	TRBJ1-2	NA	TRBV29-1	CSVDGQGDGYTF	TGCAGCGTTGACGGGCAGGGTGATGGCTACACCTTC
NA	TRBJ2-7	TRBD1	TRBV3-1	CASSQSTGAREQYF	TGTGCCAGCAGCCAATCGACAGGGGCGCGCGAGCAGTACTTC